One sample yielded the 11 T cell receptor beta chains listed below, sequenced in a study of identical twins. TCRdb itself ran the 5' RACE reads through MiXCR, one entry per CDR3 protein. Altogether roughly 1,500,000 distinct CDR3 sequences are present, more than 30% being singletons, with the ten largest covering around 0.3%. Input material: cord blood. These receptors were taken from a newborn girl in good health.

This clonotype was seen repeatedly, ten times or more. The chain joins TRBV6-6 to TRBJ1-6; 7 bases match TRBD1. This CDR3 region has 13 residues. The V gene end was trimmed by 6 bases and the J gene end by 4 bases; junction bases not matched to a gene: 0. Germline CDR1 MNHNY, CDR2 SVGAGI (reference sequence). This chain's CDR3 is CASRTGYNSPLHF. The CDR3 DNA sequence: TGTGCCAGCAGGACAGGGTATAATTCACCCCTCCACTTT.

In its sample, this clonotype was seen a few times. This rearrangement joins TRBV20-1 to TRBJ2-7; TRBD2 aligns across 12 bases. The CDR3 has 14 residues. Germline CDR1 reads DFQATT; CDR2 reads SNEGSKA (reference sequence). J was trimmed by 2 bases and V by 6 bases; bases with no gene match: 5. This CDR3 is CSAKLAGGPYEQYF. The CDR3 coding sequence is TGCAGTGCAAAACTAGCGGGAGGTCCCTACGAGCAGTACTTC.

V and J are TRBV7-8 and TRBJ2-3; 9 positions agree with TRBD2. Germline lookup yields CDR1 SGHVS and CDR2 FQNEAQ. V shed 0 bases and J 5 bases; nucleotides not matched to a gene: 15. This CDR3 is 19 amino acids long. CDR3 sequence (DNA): TGTGCCAGCAGCTTAGCGAGACTGGCGGGAGGGCCGGGCTTAGATACGCAGTATTTT. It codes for CASSLARLAGGPGLDTQYF.

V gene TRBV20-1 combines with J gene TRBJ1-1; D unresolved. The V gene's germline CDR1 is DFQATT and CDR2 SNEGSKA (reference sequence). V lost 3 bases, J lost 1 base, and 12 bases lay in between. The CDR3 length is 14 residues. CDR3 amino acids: CSASEGHRNTEAFF. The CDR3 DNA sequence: TGCAGTGCTAGTGAAGGGCACCGGAACACTGAAGCTTTCTTT.

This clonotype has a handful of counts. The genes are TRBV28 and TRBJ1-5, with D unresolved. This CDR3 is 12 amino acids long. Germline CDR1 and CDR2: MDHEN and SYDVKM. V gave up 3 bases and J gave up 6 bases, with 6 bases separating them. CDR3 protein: CASSFRAQPQHF. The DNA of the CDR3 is TGTGCCAGCAGTTTTAGGGCTCAGCCCCAGCATTTT.

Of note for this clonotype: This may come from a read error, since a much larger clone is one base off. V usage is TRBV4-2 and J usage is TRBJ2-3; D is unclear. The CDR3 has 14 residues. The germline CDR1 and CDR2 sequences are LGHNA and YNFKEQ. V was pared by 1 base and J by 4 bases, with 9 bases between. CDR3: CASSQVSDADTQYF. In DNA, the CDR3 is TGTGCCAGCAGCCAAGTGTCGGACGCAGATACGCAGTATTTT.

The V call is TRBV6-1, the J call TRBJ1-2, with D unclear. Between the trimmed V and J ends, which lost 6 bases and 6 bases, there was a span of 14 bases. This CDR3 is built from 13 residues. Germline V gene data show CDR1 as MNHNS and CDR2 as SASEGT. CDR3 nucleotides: TGTGCCAGCAGCCAACGGGGAAAGAATGGCTACACCTTC. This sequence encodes CASSQRGKNGYTF.

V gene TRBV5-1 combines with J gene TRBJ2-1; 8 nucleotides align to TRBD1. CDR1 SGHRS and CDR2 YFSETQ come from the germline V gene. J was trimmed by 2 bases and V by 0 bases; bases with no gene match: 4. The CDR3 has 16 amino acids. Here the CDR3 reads CASSLGQGTAYNEQFF. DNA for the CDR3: TGCGCCAGCAGCTTGGGACAGGGGACGGCCTACAATGAGCAGTTCTTC.

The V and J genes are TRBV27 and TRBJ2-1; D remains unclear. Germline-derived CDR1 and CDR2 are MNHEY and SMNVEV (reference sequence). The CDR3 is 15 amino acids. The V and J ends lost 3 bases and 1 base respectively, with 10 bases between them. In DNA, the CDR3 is TGTGCCAGCAGTTTGGACCCCTTTTCCTACAATGAGCAGTTCTTC. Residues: CASSLDPFSYNEQFF.

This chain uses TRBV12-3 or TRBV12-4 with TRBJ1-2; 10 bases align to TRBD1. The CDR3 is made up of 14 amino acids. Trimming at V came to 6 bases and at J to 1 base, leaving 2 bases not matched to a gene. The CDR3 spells CASRDRGYNYGYTF. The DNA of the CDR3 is TGTGCCAGCAGGGACAGGGGGTATAACTATGGCTACACCTTC.

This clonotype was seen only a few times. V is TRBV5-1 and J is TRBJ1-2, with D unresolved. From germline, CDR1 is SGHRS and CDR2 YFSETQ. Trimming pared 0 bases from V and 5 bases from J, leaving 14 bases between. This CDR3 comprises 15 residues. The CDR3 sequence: CASSLDGSLIYGYTF. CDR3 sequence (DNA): TGCGCCAGCAGCTTGGACGGTAGCCTCATTTATGGCTACACCTTC.